Included here is one T cell receptor beta chain sequence, with context. As yet, its antigen is unknown. This entry is derived from a study of OX40 agonist ivuxolimab in advanced cancers. As for the study in general: A male proportion of 70% to 90% was recorded, with mean age approximately 57 years and range roughly 23 to 79. General study results and limits: Several nonresponders also turned out to have low normalized T-cell clonal expansion. Doses of 0.1 to 3.0 mg/kg were accompanied by clonal expansion of CD4+ and CD8+ blood T cells by week 6. Among the least clonally expanded were partial responders at 0.1-3.0 mg/kg.

This CDR3 has 12 residues. Germline V gene lookup returns CDR1 SGHAT and CDR2 FQNNGV. The V end lost 3 bases, the J end lost 7 bases, and 7 bases lay between the germline ends. Using immunoSEQ multiplex PCR, the repertoire was profiled, and TCRdb retains in-frame clones only, with some absent. The data contain tens of thousands of clones, roughly 89% of them singletons. The sequence was obtained from an adult with an advanced solid tumor such as melanoma, head and neck, liver or kidney cancer. Source: CD4+ or CD8+ T cells sorted from blood, taken in a trial of the OX40 agonist ivuxolimab. The chain has TRBV11-2 and TRBJ2-1; D not resolved. CDR3: CASSFVRNEQFF. The DNA for the CDR3 is TGTGCCAGCAGCTTTGTCCGAAATGAGCAGTTCTTC. The full variable domain, with the rest looked up from reference TRBV11-2 and TRBJ2-1, is EAGVAQSPRYKIIEKRQSVAFWCNPISGHATLYWYQQILGQGPKLLIQFQNNGVVDDSQLPKDRFSAERLKGVDSTLKIQPAKLEDSAVYLCASSFVRNEQFFGPGTRLTVL.